This entry lists 3 T cell receptor beta chains sequenced from one sample in a study of immune heterogeneity within non-small cell lung tumors. TCR beta CDR3 was amplified by multiplex PCR, first round nine to eleven cycles, 32 V and 13 J primers. In TCRdb, the multiplex PCR reads were re-called with MiXCR into one record per CDR3 protein. There are tens of thousands of distinct CDR3 sequences in the sample; 28% occur only once, and more than 4% lies in the top ten. Genomic DNA from bulk tumor acted as the template, and 600 ng was loaded per sample. Far-apart biopsies, several per primary tumor, were taken during surgery. Newly diagnosed with untreated non-small cell lung cancer, the patients underwent curative surgery. Sequenced material: lung tumor tissue. The receptors here all came from a man aged 40-50 years with non-small cell lung cancer.

This clonotype was counted ten times or more. The chain has TRBV12-3 or TRBV12-4 and TRBJ1-3; 7 bases match TRBD1. The CDR3 runs 14 residues. The J segment lost 5 bases and the V segment lost 6 bases, leaving 7 bases of the junction unmatched. CDR3 in DNA: TGTGCCAGCAGCCCACAGGGGACGCGAAACACCATATATTTT. As protein: CASSPQGTRNTIYF.

This clonotype was seen at least ten times. The rearrangement links TRBV19 to TRBJ1-5, with D unclear. This CDR3 has 13 amino acids. Germline V gene lookup returns CDR1 LNHDA and CDR2 SQIVND (reference sequence). V shed 1 base and J shed 7 bases, with 8 bases lying between them. This CDR3 reads CASSIGVGQPQHF. CDR3 bases: TGTGCCAGTAGTATAGGGGTGGGACAGCCCCAGCATTTT.

This clonotype has just a few counts. The rearrangement uses TRBV5-1 and TRBJ1-1; D gene ambiguous. Germline-derived CDR1 and CDR2 are SGHRS and YFSETQ. Trimming shortened V by 4 bases and J by 0 bases, and 7 bases separated the two germline ends. The CDR3 runs 13 residues. The CDR3 here is CASSRLMNTEAFF. The CDR3 DNA follows: TGCGCCAGCAGCAGGTTGATGAACACTGAAGCTTTCTTT.